This T cell receptor beta chain appears in the sequencing data of a study of radiation and T cells in renal cell carcinoma. Method: immunoSEQ multiplex PCR; TCRdb's copy keeps in-frame clones and lacks some. The data hold about 49,000 clones, with 80% observed a single time. Documented time point: blood 2 weeks post-SBRT. Treatment here: 15 Gy SBRT to primary tumor, nephrectomy 4 weeks later. With 5 bases removed from V and 2 bases from J, the gap between germline ends came to 13 bases. Germline V CDR1 and CDR2: SGHVS, FNYEAQ. This CDR3 contains 14 residues. The chain combines TRBV7-6 with TRBJ2-7, with a weak D call TRBD1 (6 bases). The source material was blood, sampled from a patient whose treatment included radiotherapy and nephrectomy. The receptor comes from a woman aged 70-85 years with renal cell carcinoma. For the CDR3, the DNA is TGTGCCAGCAGCCTCCAGGGGCCCCCCTACGAGCAGTACTTC. The encoded protein is CASSLQGPPYEQYF. The full variable domain, rest sourced from reference TRBV7-6 and TRBJ2-7, is GAGVSQSPRYKVTKRGQDVALRCDPISGHVSLYWYRQALGQGPEFLTYFNYEAQQDKSGLPNDRFSAERPEGSISTLTIQRTEQRDSAMYRCASSLQGPPYEQYFGPGTRLTVT.